The clone carrying this T cell receptor beta chain was observed once. Its specificity is not known. This CDR3 is 12 amino acids long. CDR1 and CDR2 (germline): SQVTM, ANQGSEA. Trimming shortened V by 7 bases and J by 3 bases, and 12 bases separated the two germline ends. These data come from a study of CD8 T cells in ankylosing spondylitis. General study results and limits: The clones that were linked to disease were reported to be significantly enriched in matched synovial fluid samples from ankylosing spondylitis patients.

Via MiXCR, TCRdb re-called the 5' RACE reads, giving one row per CDR3 protein. The sample shows about 220,000 distinct CDR3 sequences, around 25% of them seen only once. The chain couples TRBV29-1 to TRBJ1-2, with D maybe TRBD1 (5 bases). This TCR was sampled from a male donor with ankylosing spondylitis or in good health (not recorded which). The sample was blood, either unsorted or a sorted T cell fraction (not recorded which). CDR3 loop: CSGGMGDYGYTF. DNA of the CDR3: TGCAGCGGGGGTATGGGGGACTATGGCTACACCTTC.